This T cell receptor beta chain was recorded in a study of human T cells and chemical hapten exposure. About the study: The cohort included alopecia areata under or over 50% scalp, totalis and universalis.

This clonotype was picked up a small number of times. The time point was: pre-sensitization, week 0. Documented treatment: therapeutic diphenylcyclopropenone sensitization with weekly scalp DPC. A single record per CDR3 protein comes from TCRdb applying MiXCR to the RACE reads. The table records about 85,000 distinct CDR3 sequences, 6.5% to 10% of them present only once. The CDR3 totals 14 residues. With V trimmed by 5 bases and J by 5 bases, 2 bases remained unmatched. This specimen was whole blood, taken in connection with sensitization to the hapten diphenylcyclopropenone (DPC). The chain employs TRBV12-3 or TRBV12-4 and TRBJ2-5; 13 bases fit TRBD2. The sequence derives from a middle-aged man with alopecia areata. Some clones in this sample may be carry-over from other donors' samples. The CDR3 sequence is CASSGTSGMETQYF. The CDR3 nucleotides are TGTGCCAGCAGTGGGACTAGCGGGATGGAGACCCAGTACTTC.